The following is a T cell receptor beta chain sequence with its context. What it binds is unknown. CDR3 length equals 15 residues. CDR1 and CDR2 (germline): DFQATT, SNEGSKA (reference sequence). Trimming removed 3 bases from V and 3 bases from J, with 15 bases in between. A TCRbeta library incorporating unique molecular identifiers was prepared. TCRdb processed the PCR reads anew with MiXCR; each CDR3 protein has one entry. Of fewer than 750,000 distinct CDR3 sequences in the sample, more than 20% were seen once. The data were obtained in a study of T-cell reconstitution after alpha-beta-depleted transplantation in children. Whole-study results and caveats: From surviving recipient T cells and thymic progenitors came the high day-60 TCRbeta diversity observed in some patients. Two months or so post-transplant, alpha-beta T cells reportedly derived from several hundred expanded graft clones. Newly produced T cells mostly accounted for T-cell counts and diversity one year post-transplant.

The source of this sequence is a boy in the first two years of life who had a stem cell transplant for acute myeloid leukemia, so the T cells may come from the graft donor. The rearrangement uses TRBV20-1 and TRBJ1-5, with no clear D. This sample comprised PBMCs, mostly from graft donor cells, obtained 360 days after TCRalphabeta/CD19-depleted stem cell transplant. The CDR3 DNA reads TGCAGTGCTAGTTCGTTTCAGGCACACAATCAGCCCCAGCATTTT. Encoded protein: CSASSFQAHNQPQHF.